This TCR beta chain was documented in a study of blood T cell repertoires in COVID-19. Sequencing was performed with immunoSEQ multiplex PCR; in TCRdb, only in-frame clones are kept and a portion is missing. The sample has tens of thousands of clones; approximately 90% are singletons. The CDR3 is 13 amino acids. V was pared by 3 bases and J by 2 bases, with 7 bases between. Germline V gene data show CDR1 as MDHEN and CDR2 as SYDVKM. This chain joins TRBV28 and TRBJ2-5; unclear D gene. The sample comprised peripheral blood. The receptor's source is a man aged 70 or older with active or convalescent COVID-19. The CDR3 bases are TGTGCCAGCAGTTTGGGCCAACAAGAGACCCAGTACTTC. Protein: CASSLGQQETQYF.